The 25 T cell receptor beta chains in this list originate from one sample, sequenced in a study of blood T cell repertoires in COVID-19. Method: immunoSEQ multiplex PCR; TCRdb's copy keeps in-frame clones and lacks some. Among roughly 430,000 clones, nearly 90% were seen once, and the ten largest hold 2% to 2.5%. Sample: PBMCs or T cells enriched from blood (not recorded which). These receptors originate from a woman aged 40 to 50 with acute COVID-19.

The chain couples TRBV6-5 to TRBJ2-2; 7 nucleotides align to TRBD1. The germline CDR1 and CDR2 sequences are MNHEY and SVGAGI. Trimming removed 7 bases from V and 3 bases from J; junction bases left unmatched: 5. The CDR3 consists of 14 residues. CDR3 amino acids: CASKGAPHTGELFF. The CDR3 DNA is TGTGCCAGCAAGGGGGCACCCCACACCGGGGAGCTGTTTTTT.

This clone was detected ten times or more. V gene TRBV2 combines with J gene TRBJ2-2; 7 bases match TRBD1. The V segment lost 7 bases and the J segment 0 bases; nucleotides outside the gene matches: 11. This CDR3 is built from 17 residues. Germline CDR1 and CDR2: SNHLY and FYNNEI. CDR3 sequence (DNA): TGTGCCAGCACAAAATGGGACAGATATGCGAACACCGGGGAGCTGTTTTTT. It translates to CASTKWDRYANTGELFF.

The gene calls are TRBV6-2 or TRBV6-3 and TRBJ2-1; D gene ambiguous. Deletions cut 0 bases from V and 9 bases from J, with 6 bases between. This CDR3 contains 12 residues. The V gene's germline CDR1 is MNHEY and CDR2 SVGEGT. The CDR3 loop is CASSYSHGEQFF. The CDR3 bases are TGTGCCAGCAGTTACTCGCACGGTGAGCAGTTCTTC.

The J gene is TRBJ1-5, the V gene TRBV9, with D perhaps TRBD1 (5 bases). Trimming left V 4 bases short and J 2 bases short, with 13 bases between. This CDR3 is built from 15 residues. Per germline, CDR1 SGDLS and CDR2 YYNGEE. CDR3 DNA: TGTGCCAGCAGCCCCTGGGGGGAAGGCAATCAGCCCCAGCATTTT. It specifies CASSPWGEGNQPQHF.

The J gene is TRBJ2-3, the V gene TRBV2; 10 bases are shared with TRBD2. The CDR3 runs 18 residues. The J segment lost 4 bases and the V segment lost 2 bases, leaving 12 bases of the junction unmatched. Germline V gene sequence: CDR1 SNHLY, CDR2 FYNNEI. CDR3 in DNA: TGTGCCAGCAGTGAAATTGTAGTAGCGGGGGGACGGGCAGATACGCAGTATTTT. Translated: CASSEIVVAGGRADTQYF. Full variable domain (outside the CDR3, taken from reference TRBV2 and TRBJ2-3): EPEVTQTPSHQVTQMGQEVILRCVPISNHLYFYWYRQILGQKVEFLVSFYNNEISEKSEIFDDQFSVERPDGSNFTLKIRSTKLEDSAMYFCASSEIVVAGGRADTQYFGPGTRLTVL.

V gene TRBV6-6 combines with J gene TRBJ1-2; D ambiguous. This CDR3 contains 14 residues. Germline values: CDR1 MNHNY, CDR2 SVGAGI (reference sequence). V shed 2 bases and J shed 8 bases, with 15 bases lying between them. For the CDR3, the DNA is TGTGCCAGCAGTTACCTGGCAACCGGGTCAGGCTACACCTTC. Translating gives CASSYLATGSGYTF.

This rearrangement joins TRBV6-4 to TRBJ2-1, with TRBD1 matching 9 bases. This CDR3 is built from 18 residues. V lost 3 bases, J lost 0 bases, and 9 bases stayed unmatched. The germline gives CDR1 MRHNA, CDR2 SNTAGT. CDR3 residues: CASSEDRGEPSSYNEQFF. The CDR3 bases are TGTGCCAGCAGTGAAGACAGGGGGGAACCGAGCTCCTACAATGAGCAGTTCTTC.

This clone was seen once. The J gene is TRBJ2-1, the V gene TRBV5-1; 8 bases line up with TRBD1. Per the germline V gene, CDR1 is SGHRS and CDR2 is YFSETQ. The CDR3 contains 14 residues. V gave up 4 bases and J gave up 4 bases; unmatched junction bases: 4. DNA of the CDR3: TGCGCCAGCAGCGGGACAGGTCATTACAATGAGCAGTTCTTC. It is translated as CASSGTGHYNEQFF.

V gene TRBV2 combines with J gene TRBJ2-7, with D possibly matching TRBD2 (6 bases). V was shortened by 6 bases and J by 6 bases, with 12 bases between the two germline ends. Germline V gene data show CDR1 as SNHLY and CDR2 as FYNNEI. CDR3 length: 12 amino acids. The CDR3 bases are TGTGCCAGCAGCAAACAGCGGGTCGAGCAGTACTTC. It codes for CASSKQRVEQYF. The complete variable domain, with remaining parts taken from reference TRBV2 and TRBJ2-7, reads EPEVTQTPSHQVTQMGQEVILRCVPISNHLYFYWYRQILGQKVEFLVSFYNNEISEKSEIFDDQFSVERPDGSNFTLKIRSTKLEDSAMYFCASSKQRVEQYFGPGTRLTVT.

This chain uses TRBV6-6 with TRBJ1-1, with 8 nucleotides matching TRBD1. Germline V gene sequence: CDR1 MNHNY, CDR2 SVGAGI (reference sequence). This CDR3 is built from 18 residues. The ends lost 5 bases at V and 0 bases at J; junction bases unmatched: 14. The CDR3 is CASSLGQGSAIVNTEAFF. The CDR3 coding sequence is TGTGCCAGCAGTCTAGGACAGGGCTCCGCTATTGTGAACACTGAAGCTTTCTTT.

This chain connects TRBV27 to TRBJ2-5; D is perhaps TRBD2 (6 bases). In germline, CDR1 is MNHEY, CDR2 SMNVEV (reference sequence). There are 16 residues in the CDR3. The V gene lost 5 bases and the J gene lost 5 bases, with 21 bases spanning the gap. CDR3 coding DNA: TGTGCCAGCAGTCGGCGGGGCAGGGAGGATTCCGAGACCCAGTACTTC. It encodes CASSRRGREDSETQYF.

CDR3 sequence reads: CASGISPGTEAFF. CDR3 nucleotide sequence: TGTGCTAGTGGTATCAGTCCGGGCACTGAAGCTTTCTTT. This chain joins TRBV12-5 and TRBJ1-1, with D uncertain. CDR1 is LGHNT, CDR2 FRNRAP, per germline. The CDR3 runs to 13 residues. Trimming stripped 5 bases from V and 4 bases from J, with 11 bases between.

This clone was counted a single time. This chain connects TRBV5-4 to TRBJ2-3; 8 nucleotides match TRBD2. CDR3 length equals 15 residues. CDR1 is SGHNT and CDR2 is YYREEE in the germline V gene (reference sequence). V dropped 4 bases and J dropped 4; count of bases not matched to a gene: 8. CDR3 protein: CASSLAGLPSDTQYF. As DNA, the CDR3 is TGTGCCAGCAGCCTAGCGGGCCTACCCTCAGATACGCAGTATTTT.

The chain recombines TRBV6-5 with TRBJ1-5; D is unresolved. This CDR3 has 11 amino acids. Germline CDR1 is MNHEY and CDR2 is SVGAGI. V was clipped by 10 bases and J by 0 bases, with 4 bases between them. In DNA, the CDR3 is TGTGCCACCGGTAGCAATCAGCCCCAGCATTTT. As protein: CATGSNQPQHF.

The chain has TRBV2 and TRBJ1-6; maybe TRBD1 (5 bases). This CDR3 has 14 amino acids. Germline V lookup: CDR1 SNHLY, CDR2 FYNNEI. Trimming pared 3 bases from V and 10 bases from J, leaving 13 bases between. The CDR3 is CASSDGGGRSPLHF. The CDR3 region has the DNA TGTGCCAGCAGTGACGGGGGAGGGCGGTCACCCCTCCACTTT. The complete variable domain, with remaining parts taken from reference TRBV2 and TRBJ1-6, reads EPEVTQTPSHQVTQMGQEVILRCVPISNHLYFYWYRQILGQKVEFLVSFYNNEISEKSEIFDDQFSVERPDGSNFTLKIRSTKLEDSAMYFCASSDGGGRSPLHFGNGTRLTVT.

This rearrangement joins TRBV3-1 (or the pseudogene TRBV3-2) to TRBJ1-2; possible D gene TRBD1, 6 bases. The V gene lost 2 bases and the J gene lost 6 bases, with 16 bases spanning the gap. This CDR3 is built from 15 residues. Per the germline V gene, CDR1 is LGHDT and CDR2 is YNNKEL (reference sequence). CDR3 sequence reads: CASSQPGMGADGYTF. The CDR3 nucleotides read TGTGCCAGCAGCCAACCAGGGATGGGGGCGGATGGCTACACCTTC.

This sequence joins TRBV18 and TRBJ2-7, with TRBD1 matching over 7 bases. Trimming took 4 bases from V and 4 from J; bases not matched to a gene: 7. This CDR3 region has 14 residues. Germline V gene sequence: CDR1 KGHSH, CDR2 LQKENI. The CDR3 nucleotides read TGTGCCAGCTCACTCGGGACAGCCAATTACGAGCAGTACTTC. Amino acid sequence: CASSLGTANYEQYF.

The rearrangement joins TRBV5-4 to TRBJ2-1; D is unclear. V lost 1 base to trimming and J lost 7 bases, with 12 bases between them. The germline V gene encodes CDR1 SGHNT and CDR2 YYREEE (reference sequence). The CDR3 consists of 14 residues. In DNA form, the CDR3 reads TGTGCCAGCAGCTTGACGACTCAGCCTAATGAGCAGTTCTTC. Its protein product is CASSLTTQPNEQFF.

The CDR3 region is CASRITGNQPQHF. Written as DNA, the CDR3 is TGTGCCAGCAGGATCACAGGGAATCAGCCCCAGCATTTT. The V and J genes are TRBV2 and TRBJ1-5; tentative D call: TRBD1 (6 bases). Trimming cost V 6 bases and J 4 bases, with 10 bases left between them. The germline V gene has CDR1 SNHLY and CDR2 FYNNEI. The CDR3 runs to 13 residues.

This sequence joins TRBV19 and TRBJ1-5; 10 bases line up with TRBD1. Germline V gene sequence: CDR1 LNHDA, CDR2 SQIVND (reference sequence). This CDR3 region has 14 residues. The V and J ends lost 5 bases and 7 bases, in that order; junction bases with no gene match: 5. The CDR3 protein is CASSLRDRGQPQHF. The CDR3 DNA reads TGTGCCAGTAGTCTCCGGGACAGGGGACAGCCCCAGCATTTT. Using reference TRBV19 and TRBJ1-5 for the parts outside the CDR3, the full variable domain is DGGITQSPKYLFRKEGQNVTLSCEQNLNHDAMYWYRQDPGQGLRLIYYSQIVNDFQKGDIAEGYSVSREKKESFPLTVTSAQKNPTAFYLCASSLRDRGQPQHFGDGTRLSIL.

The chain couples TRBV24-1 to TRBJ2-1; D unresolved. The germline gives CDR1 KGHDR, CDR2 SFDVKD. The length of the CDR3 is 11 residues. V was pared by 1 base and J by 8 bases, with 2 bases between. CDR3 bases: TGTGCCACCAGTGATTTCTATGAGCAGTTCTTC. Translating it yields CATSDFYEQFF.

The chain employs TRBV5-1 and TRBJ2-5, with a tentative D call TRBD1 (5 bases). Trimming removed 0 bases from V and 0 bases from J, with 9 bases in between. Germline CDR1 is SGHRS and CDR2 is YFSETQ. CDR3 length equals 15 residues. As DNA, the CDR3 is TGCGCCAGCAGCTTGGTTCAAGGGGACCAAGAGACCCAGTACTTC. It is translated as CASSLVQGDQETQYF.

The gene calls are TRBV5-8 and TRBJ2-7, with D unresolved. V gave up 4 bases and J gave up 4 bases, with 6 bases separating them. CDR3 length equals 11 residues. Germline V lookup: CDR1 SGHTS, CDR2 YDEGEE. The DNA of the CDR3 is TGTGCCAGCAGCACCTATTACGAGCAGTACTTC. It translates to CASSTYYEQYF.

Written as DNA, the CDR3 is TGTGCCTGGAGTGTACTAGCGGGGGGGATAGGGAATGAGCAGTTCTTC. The encoded protein is CAWSVLAGGIGNEQFF. The rearrangement uses TRBV30 and TRBJ2-1, with 13 bases aligning to TRBD2. CDR3 length: 16 amino acids. Germline V CDR1 and CDR2: GTSNPN, SVGIG (reference sequence). V lost 0 bases to trimming and J lost 7 bases; unmatched junction nucleotides: 6. Combining the CDR3 with reference TRBV30 and TRBJ2-1 gives the whole variable domain SQTIHQWPATLVQPVGSPLSLECTVEGTSNPNLYWYRQAAGRGLQLLFYSVGIGQISSEVPQNLSASRPQDRQFILSSKKLLLSDSGFYLCAWSVLAGGIGNEQFFGPGTRLTVL.

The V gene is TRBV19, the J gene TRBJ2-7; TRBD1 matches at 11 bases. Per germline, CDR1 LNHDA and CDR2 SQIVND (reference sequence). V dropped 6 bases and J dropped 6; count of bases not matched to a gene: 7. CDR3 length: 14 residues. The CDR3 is CASSSGQGAFEQYF. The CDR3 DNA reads TGTGCCAGTAGCAGCGGACAGGGGGCGTTCGAGCAGTACTTC.